The 19 T cell receptor beta chains below come from one sample, sequenced in a study of blood T cell repertoires in COVID-19. The data were produced by immunoSEQ multiplex PCR, yet TCRdb's version contains in-frame clones alone and is incomplete. The sample lists approximately 260,000 clones; roughly nine tenths were seen once. Sequencing was carried out using PBMCs or T cells enriched from blood (not recorded which). The source is a woman aged 55-69 years who had recovered from COVID-19.

This chain links TRBV10-2 with TRBJ1-5; no clear D gene. The CDR3 runs to 13 residues. V lost 4 bases to trimming and J lost 9 bases, with 13 bases between them. Germline V gives CDR1 WSHSY, CDR2 SAAADI. Written as DNA, the CDR3 is TGCGCCAGCAGTGGAGCAGGCGCGGGGCCCCAGCATTTT. Its protein product is CASSGAGAGPQHF.

The gene calls are TRBV6-1 and TRBJ2-2, with a tentative D call TRBD1 (6 bases). Trimming took off 2 bases at V and 3 bases at J, with 13 bases between the two ends. Germline values: CDR1 MNHNS, CDR2 SASEGT. The CDR3 is made up of 16 amino acids. Written as DNA, the CDR3 is TGTGCCAGCAGTGAAACTCGACAGGTATACACCGGGGAGCTGTTTTTT. This encodes CASSETRQVYTGELFF.

This rearrangement joins TRBV28 to TRBJ2-2; D ambiguous. V was trimmed by 3 bases and J by 9 bases, leaving 8 bases between them. The CDR3 sequence is 12 residues long. In germline, CDR1 is MDHEN, CDR2 SYDVKM. CDR3 sequence (DNA): TGTGCCAGCAGTTTGTCCAAGCGGGAGCTGTTTTTT. Translating gives CASSLSKRELFF.

The chain recombines TRBV11-2 with TRBJ2-1; 7 bases are a match to TRBD1. The germline V gene has CDR1 SGHAT and CDR2 FQNNGV. Germline trimming cut 4 bases from V and 8 bases from J; bases unmatched to any gene: 5. This CDR3 region has 13 residues. The CDR3 protein is CASSSTGVDEQFF. Here the CDR3 DNA reads TGTGCCAGCAGCTCAACAGGGGTGGATGAGCAGTTCTTC.

The chain combines TRBV6-4 with TRBJ1-6; D ambiguous. Germline lookup yields CDR1 MRHNA and CDR2 SNTAGT. The V end was cut by 2 bases, the J end by 10 bases, with 9 bases between. The CDR3 is 13 residues long. The CDR3 loop reads CASSDLPQSPLHF. For the CDR3, the DNA is TGTGCCAGCAGTGACCTACCCCAATCACCCCTCCACTTT.

CDR3 sequence reads: CASSQPQGGGTEAFF. The CDR3 DNA sequence: TGTGCCAGCAGCCAGCCCCAGGGCGGGGGCACTGAAGCTTTCTTT. V is TRBV3-1 (or the pseudogene TRBV3-2) and J is TRBJ1-1, with D possibly being TRBD1 (5 bases). The CDR3 contains 15 residues. V shed 3 bases and J shed 4 bases, with 15 bases lying between them. CDR1 and CDR2 (germline): LGHDT, YNNKEL (reference sequence).

This sequence joins TRBV11-3 and TRBJ2-2; 7 bases map to TRBD1. The CDR3 extends over 14 amino acids. V dropped 9 bases and J dropped 2; count of bases not matched to a gene: 6. Looked up from germline, CDR1 is SGHNT and CDR2 is YENEEA. The CDR3, as DNA: TGTGCCAGTAAGGGACAGACTAACACCGGGGAGCTGTTTTTT. It yields the protein CASKGQTNTGELFF. Using reference TRBV11-3 and TRBJ2-2 for the parts outside the CDR3, the full variable domain is EAGVVQSPRYKIIEKKQPVAFWCNPISGHNTLYWYLQNLGQGPELLIRYENEEAVDDSQLPKDRFSAERLKGVDSTLKIQPAELGDSAVYLCASKGQTNTGELFFGEGSRLTVL.

V gene TRBV5-1 combines with J gene TRBJ1-5; D remains ambiguous. CDR3 length equals 12 residues. With 10 bases removed from V and 5 bases from J, the gap between germline ends came to 13 bases. Germline CDR1 is SGHRS and CDR2 is YFSETQ. Written as DNA, the CDR3 is TGCGCCCCCTGGGCAGCCGATCAGCCCCAGCATTTT. This encodes CAPWAADQPQHF.

The CDR3, as DNA: TGTGCCAGCAGTTTCGCGAAATTGAGCGGGATGGCAGATACGCAGTATTTT. It specifies CASSFAKLSGMADTQYF. This chain joins TRBV27 and TRBJ2-3; TRBD2 agrees at 7 bases. Unmatched junction bases numbered 13, after V lost 3 bases and J lost 4 bases. The CDR3 runs 17 residues. Germline values: CDR1 MNHEY, CDR2 SMNVEV (reference sequence).

The chain combines TRBV4-2 with TRBJ2-3, with 9 nucleotides matching TRBD2. Germline V gene data show CDR1 as LGHNA and CDR2 as YNFKEQ. CDR3 length: 16 amino acids. Trimming at V came to 1 base and at J to 5 bases, leaving 7 bases not matched to a gene. The CDR3 bases are TGTGCCAGCAGCCAAGTGGCGGGGGGGCACAAAGATACGCAGTATTTT. Protein product: CASSQVAGGHKDTQYF.

The J gene is TRBJ2-1, the V gene TRBV6-1; 9 bases line up with TRBD2. Germline CDR1 and CDR2: MNHNS and SASEGT. The CDR3 runs 17 residues. The trim removed 3 bases at V and 0 bases at J, leaving 6 bases unmatched. CDR3 loop: CASSDKISGSSYNEQFF. The CDR3 nucleotides are TGTGCCAGCAGTGATAAAATTAGCGGGAGCTCCTACAATGAGCAGTTCTTC.

This sequence joins TRBV28 and TRBJ1-2, with D possibly being TRBD1 (6 bases). Germline CDR1 reads MDHEN; CDR2 reads SYDVKM. The CDR3 spans 13 residues. V lost 5 bases, J lost 4 bases, and 11 bases lay in between. CDR3 DNA: TGTGCCAGCAGTAAAGGACAGACCTATGGCTACACCTTC. This encodes CASSKGQTYGYTF.

The sample holds one count of this clone. The chain combines TRBV24-1 with TRBJ2-7, with D tentatively TRBD1 (6 bases). Trimming stripped 4 bases from V and 2 bases from J, with 17 bases between. Per the germline V gene, CDR1 is KGHDR and CDR2 is SFDVKD. This CDR3 has 16 residues. The CDR3 loop reads CATSEPTGNPPYEQYF. For the CDR3, the DNA is TGTGCCACCAGTGAACCCACAGGGAATCCACCCTACGAGCAGTACTTC.

V is TRBV7-2 and J is TRBJ2-3, with a possible D match to TRBD2 (6 bases). V lost 5 bases to trimming and J lost 1 base, with 16 bases between them. Germline CDR1 SGHTA, CDR2 FQGNSA. This CDR3 has 16 residues. CDR3 sequence reads: CASSAQGAGGTDTQYF. The CDR3 DNA sequence: TGTGCCAGCAGCGCCCAGGGAGCGGGCGGCACAGATACGCAGTATTTT.

This clone has more than one count but fewer than ten. This chain connects TRBV30 to TRBJ2-7; 8 nucleotides align to TRBD1. Germline assignment: CDR1 GTSNPN and CDR2 SVGIG (reference sequence). V shed 3 bases and J 2 bases; nucleotides not matched to a gene: 3. The CDR3 sequence is 13 residues long. For the CDR3, the DNA is TGTGCCTGGAGGGGGACAGGCGCCTACGAGCAGTACTTC. It yields the protein CAWRGTGAYEQYF.

V gene TRBV5-8 combines with J gene TRBJ1-5; 7 nucleotides match TRBD1. V shed 4 bases, J shed 7 bases, and the junction held 8 bases outside the gene matches. This CDR3 is 14 amino acids long. CDR1 and CDR2 from the germline V gene are SGHTS and YDEGEE. DNA for the CDR3: TGTGCCAGCAGCCTAAGGACAGGCCAACAGCCCCAGCATTTT. It specifies CASSLRTGQQPQHF.

This chain joins TRBV5-8 and TRBJ2-1; no definite D call. CDR3 length: 14 amino acids. Trimming cost V 2 bases and J 6 bases, with 12 bases left between them. Germline V CDR1 and CDR2: SGHTS, YDEGEE. CDR3 residues: CASSFRSESNEQFF. DNA of the CDR3: TGTGCCAGCAGCTTTAGGTCGGAGAGCAATGAGCAGTTCTTC.

This sequence joins TRBV28 and TRBJ1-4; D is undetermined. The CDR3 loop spans 16 amino acids. From germline, CDR1 is MDHEN and CDR2 SYDVKM. Trimming stripped 4 bases from V and 4 bases from J, with 16 bases between. CDR3 loop: CASSSGMAGINEKLFF. In DNA form, the CDR3 reads TGTGCCAGCAGTTCTGGGATGGCGGGGATTAATGAAAAACTGTTTTTT.

CDR3 sequence (DNA): TGTGCCATCAGTGGACCGGGACAGGGGGACCATGGCTACACCTTC. Its translation is CAISGPGQGDHGYTF. V usage is TRBV10-3 and J usage is TRBJ1-2, with 11 bases matching TRBD1. The germline gives CDR1 ENHRY, CDR2 SYGVKD. V lost 4 bases and J lost 6; bases outside the gene matches: 7. The CDR3 runs to 15 residues.